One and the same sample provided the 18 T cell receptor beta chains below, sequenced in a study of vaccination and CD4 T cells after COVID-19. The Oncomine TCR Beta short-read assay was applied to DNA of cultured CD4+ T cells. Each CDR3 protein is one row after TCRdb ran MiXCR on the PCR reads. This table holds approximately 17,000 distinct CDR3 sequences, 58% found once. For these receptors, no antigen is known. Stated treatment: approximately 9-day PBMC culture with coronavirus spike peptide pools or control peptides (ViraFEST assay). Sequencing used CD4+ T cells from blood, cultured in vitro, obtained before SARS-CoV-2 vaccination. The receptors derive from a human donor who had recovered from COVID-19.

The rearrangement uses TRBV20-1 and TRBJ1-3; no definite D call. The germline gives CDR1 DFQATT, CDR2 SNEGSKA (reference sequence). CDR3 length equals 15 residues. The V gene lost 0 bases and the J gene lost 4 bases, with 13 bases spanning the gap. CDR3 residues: CSARDTSTAGNTIYF. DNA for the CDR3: TGCAGTGCTAGAGATACTAGCACAGCCGGAAACACCATATATTTT.

The CDR3 bases are TGTGCCAGCTCACAAGGACACGTCTACGAGCAGTACTTC. As protein: CASSQGHVYEQYF. The chain has TRBV18 and TRBJ2-7, with a possible D match to TRBD1 (5 bases). The CDR3 is 13 residues long. Germline V lookup: CDR1 KGHSH, CDR2 LQKENI. Trimming stripped 4 bases from V and 3 bases from J, with 10 bases between.

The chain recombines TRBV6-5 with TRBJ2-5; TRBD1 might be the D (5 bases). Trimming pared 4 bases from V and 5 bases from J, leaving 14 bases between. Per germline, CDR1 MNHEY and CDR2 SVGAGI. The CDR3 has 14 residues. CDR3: CASSWQGVGETQYF. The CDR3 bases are TGTGCCAGCAGTTGGCAGGGCGTGGGTGAGACCCAGTACTTC.

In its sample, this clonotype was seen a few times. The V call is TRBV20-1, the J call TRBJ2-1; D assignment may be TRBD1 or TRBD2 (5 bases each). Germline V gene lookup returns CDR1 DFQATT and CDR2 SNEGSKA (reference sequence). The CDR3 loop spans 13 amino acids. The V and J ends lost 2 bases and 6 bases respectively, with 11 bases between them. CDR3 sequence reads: CSARWGNGNEQFF. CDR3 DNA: TGCAGTGCTAGATGGGGGAACGGCAATGAGCAGTTCTTC.

Here the CDR3 DNA reads TGTGCCAGCAGTTCCCGGGACAGGGGGTTTGTAAGCAATCAGCCCCAGCATTTT. It specifies CASSSRDRGFVSNQPQHF. The gene calls are TRBV27 and TRBJ1-5, with 11 positions matching TRBD1. V lost 4 bases and J lost 1; bases outside the gene matches: 9. This CDR3 region has 18 residues. CDR1 MNHEY and CDR2 SMNVEV come from the germline V gene (reference sequence).

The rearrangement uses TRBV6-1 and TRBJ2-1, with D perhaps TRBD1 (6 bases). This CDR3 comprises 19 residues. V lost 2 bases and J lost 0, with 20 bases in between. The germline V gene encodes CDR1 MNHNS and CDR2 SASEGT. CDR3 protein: CASSESAGALEVSYNEQFF. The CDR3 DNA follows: TGTGCCAGCAGTGAATCCGCAGGGGCTCTGGAAGTCTCCTACAATGAGCAGTTCTTC.

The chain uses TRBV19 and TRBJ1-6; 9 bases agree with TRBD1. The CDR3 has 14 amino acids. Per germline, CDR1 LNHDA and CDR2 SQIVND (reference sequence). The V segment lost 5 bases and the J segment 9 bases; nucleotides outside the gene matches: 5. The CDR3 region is CASSRTGEVSPLHF. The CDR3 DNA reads TGTGCCAGTAGTCGGACAGGGGAAGTTTCACCCCTCCACTTT.

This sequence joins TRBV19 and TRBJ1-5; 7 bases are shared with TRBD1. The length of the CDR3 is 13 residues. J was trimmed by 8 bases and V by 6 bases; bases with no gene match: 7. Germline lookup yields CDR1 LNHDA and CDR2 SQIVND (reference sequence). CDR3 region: CASRPQGSKPQHF. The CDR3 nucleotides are TGTGCCAGTAGACCACAGGGGAGTAAGCCCCAGCATTTT.

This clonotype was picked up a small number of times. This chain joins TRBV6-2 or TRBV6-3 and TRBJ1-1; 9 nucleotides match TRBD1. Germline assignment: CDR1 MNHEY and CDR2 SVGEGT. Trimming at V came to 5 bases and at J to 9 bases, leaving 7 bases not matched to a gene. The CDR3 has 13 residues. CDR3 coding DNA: TGTGCCAGCAGTAAAGGCGGGACAGGGAAAGCTTTCTTT. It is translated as CASSKGGTGKAFF.

The CDR3 spells CASSLPSGANVLTF. DNA for the CDR3: TGTGCCAGCAGCCTGCCCTCTGGGGCCAACGTCCTGACTTTC. The chain uses TRBV7-6 and TRBJ2-6; D is ambiguous. Germline CDR1 is SGHVS and CDR2 is FNYEAQ. The CDR3 is made up of 14 amino acids. Trimming left V 5 bases short and J 0 bases short, with 5 bases between. Together with reference TRBV7-6 and TRBJ2-6, the CDR3 gives the full variable domain: GAGVSQSPRYKVTKRGQDVALRCDPISGHVSLYWYRQALGQGPEFLTYFNYEAQQDKSGLPNDRFSAERPEGSISTLTIQRTEQRDSAMYRCASSLPSGANVLTFGAGSRLTVL.

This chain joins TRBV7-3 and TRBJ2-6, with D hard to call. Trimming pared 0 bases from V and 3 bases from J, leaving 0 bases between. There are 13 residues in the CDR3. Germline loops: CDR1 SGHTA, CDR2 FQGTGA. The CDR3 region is CASSLTGANVLTF. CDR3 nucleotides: TGTGCCAGCAGCTTAACTGGGGCCAACGTCCTGACTTTC.

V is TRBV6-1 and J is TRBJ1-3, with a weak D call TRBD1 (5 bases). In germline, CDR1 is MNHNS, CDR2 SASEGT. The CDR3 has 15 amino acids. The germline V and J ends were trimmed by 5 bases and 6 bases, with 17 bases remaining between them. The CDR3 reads CASSTRKGGTNTIYF. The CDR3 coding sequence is TGTGCCAGCAGTACCAGGAAGGGCGGGACAAACACCATATATTTT.

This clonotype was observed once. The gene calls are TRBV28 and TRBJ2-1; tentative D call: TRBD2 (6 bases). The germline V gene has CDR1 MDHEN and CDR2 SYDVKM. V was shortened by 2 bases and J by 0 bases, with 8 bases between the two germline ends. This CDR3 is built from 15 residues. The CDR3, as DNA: TGTGCCAGCAGTTTAGCGGGGAGCTCCTACAATGAGCAGTTCTTC. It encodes CASSLAGSSYNEQFF.

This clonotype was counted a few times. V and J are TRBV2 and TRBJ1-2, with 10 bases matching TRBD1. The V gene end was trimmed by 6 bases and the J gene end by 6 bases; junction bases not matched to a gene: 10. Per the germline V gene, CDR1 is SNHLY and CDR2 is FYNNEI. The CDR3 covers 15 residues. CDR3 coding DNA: TGTGCCAGCAGAGCCTCGGGGACAGGGGCGAATGGCTACACCTTC. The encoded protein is CASRASGTGANGYTF.

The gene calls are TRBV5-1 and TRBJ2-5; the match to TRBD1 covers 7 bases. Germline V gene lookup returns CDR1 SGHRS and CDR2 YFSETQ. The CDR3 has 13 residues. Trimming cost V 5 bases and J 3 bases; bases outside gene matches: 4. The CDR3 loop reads CASRLDREETQYF. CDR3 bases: TGCGCCAGCAGGCTTGACAGGGAAGAGACCCAGTACTTC.

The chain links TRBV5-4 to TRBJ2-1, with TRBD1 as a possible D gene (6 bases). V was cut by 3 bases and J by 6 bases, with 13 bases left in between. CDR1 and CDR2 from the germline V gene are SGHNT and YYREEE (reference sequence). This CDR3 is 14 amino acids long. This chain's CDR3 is CASSSGTLFNEQFF. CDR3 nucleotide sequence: TGTGCCAGCAGCTCCGGGACACTGTTCAATGAGCAGTTCTTC.

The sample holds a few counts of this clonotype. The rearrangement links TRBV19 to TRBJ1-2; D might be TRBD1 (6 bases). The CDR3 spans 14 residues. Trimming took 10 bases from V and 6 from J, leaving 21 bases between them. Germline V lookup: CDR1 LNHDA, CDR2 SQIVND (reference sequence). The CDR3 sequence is CATRKQGPLDGYTF. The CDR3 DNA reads TGTGCCACCAGAAAACAGGGACCCCTTGATGGCTACACCTTC.

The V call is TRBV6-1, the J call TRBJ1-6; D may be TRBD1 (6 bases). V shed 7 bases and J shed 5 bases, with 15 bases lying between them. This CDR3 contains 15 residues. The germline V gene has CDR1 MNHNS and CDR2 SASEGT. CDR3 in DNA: TGTGCCAGCAACCTAGGGGACACTAATAATTCACCCCTCCACTTT. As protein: CASNLGDTNNSPLHF.